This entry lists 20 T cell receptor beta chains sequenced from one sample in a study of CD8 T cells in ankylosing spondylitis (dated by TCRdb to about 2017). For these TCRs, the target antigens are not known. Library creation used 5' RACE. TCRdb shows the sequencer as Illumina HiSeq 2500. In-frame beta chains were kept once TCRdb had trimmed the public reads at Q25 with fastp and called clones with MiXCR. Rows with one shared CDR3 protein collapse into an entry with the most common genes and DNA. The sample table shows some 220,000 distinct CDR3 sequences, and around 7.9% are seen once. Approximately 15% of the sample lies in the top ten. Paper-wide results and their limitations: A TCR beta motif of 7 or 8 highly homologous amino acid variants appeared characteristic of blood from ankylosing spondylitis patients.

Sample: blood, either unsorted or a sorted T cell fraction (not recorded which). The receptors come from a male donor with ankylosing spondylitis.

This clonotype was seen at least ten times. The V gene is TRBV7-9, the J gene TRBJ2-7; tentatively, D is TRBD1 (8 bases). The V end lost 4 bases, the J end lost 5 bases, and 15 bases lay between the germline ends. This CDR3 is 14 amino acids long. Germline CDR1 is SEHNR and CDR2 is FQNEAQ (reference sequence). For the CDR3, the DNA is TGTGCCAGCAGCTGGACAGGGAGGGTCGACGAGCAGTACTTC. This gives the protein CASSWTGRVDEQYF.

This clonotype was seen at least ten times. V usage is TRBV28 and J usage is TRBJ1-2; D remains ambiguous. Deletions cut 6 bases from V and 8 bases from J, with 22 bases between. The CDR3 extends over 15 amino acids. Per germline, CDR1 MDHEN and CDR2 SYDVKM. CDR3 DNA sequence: TGTGCCAGCAGCTTAAACCGGGCCCCATTGAAAGGCTACACCTTC. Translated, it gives CASSLNRAPLKGYTF.

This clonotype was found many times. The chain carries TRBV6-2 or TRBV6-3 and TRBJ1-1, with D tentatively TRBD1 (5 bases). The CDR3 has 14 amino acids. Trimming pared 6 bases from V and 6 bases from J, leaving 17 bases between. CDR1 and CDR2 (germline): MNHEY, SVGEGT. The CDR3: CASRRGVRDAEAFF. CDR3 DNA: TGTGCCAGCAGGCGGGGGGTGCGTGACGCTGAAGCTTTCTTT.

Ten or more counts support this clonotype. CDR3 sequence (DNA): TGTGCCAGCAGCGAAGGGACTAGCGGTTTCACAGATACGCAGTATTTT. Translating gives CASSEGTSGFTDTQYF. The V and J genes are TRBV5-6 and TRBJ2-3; 11 nucleotides match TRBD2. The CDR3 is 16 residues long. Trimming cost V 4 bases and J 2 bases; bases outside gene matches: 6. Germline V CDR1 and CDR2: SGHDT, YYEEEE. The variable domain in full, with the rest retrieved from reference TRBV5-6 and TRBJ2-3, is DAGVTQSPTHLIKTRGQQVTLRCSPKSGHDTVSWYQQALGQGPQFIFQYYEEEERQRGNFPDRFSGHQFPNYSSELNVNALLLGDSALYLCASSEGTSGFTDTQYFGPGTRLTVL.

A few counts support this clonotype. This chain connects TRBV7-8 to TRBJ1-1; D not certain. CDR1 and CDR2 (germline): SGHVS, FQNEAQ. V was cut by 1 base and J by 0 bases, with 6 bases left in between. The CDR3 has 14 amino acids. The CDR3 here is CASSLVPMNTEAFF. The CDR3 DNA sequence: TGTGCCAGCAGCTTAGTTCCCATGAACACTGAAGCTTTCTTT.

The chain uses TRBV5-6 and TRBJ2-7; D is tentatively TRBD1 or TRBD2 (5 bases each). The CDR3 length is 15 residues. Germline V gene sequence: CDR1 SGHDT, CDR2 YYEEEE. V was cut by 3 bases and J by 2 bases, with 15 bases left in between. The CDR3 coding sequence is TGTGCCAGCAGCTCCCGGGACGGAGCGGCCTACGAGCAGTACTTC. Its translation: CASSSRDGAAYEQYF. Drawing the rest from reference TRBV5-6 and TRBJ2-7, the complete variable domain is DAGVTQSPTHLIKTRGQQVTLRCSPKSGHDTVSWYQQALGQGPQFIFQYYEEEERQRGNFPDRFSGHQFPNYSSELNVNALLLGDSALYLCASSSRDGAAYEQYFGPGTRLTVT.

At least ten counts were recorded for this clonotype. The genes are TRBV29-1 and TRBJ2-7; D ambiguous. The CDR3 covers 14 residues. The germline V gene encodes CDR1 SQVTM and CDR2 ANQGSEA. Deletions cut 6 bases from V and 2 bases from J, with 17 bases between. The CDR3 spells CSVWGLGWTYEQYF. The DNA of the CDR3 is TGCAGCGTGTGGGGTTTAGGGTGGACCTACGAGCAGTACTTC.

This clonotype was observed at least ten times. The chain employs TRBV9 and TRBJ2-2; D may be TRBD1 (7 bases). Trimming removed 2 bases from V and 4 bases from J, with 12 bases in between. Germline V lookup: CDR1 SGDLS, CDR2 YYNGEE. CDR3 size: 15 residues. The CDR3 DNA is TGTGCCAGCAGCGTCGGAGGGGGCCGCACCGGGGAGCTGTTTTTT. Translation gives CASSVGGGRTGELFF.

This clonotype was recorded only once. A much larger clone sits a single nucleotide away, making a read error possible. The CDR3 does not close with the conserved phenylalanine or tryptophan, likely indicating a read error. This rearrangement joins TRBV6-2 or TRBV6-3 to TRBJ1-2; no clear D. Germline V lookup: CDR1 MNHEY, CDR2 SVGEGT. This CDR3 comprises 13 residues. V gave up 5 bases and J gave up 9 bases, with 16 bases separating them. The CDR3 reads CASSNRDWVSYTL. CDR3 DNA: TGTGCCAGCAGTAACCGGGATTGGGTCAGCTACACCCTC.

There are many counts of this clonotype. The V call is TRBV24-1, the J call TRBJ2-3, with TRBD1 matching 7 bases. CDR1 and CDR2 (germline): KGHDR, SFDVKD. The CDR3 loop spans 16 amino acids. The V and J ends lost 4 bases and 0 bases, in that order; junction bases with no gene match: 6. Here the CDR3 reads CATSDWGTESTDTQYF. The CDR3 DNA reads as TGTGCCACCAGTGACTGGGGGACAGAGAGCACAGATACGCAGTATTTT.

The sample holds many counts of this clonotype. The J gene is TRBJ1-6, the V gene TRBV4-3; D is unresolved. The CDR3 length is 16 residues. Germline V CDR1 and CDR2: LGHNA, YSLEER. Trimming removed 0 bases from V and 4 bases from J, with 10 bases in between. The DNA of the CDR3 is TGCGCCAGCAGCCAAGATTTGACGGGATATAATTCACCCCTCCACTTT. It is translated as CASSQDLTGYNSPLHF.

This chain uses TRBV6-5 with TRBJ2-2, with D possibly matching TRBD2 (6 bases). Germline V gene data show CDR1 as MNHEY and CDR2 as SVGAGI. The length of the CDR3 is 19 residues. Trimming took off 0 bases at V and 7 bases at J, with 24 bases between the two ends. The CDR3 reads CASSYSTASGGYGIGELFF. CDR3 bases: TGTGCCAGCAGTTACTCGACCGCTAGTGGGGGGTATGGCATCGGGGAGCTGTTTTTT.

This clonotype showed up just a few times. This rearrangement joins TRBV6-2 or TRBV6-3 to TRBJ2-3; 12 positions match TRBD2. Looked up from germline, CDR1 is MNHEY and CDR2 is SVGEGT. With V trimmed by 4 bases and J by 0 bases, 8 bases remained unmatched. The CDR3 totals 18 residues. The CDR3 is CASSFGLAGRSSTDTQYF. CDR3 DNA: TGTGCCAGCAGTTTCGGACTAGCGGGGAGATCTAGCACAGATACGCAGTATTTT.

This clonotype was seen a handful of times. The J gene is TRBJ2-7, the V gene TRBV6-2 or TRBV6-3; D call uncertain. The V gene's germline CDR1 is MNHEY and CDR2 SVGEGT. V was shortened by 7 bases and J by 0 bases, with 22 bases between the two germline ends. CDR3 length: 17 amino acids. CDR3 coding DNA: TGTGCCAGCACCCAACCTCGCGTCGCCTCGAGCTCCTACGAGCAGTACTTC. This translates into CASTQPRVASSSYEQYF.

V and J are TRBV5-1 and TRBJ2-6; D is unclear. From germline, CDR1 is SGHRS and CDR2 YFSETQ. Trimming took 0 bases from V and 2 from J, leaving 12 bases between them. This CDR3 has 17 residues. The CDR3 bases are TGCGCCAGCAGCTTGGGATCGTGGGTTACTGGGGCCAACGTCCTGACTTTC. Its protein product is CASSLGSWVTGANVLTF.

CDR3 nucleotides: TGTGCCAGCAGTTTAAGGGACAGCTCTCTGGAGACCCAGTACTTC. This gives the protein CASSLRDSSLETQYF. The J gene is TRBJ2-5, the V gene TRBV28, with 7 positions matching TRBD1. The CDR3 has 15 amino acids. CDR1 and CDR2 from the germline V gene are MDHEN and SYDVKM. V gave up 2 bases and J gave up 5 bases; unmatched junction bases: 8.

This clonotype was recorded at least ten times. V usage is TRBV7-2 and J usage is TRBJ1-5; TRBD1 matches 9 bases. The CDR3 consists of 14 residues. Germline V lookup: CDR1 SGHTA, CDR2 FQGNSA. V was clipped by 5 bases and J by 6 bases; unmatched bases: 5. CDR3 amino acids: CASSPDRGFQPQHF. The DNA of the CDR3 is TGTGCCAGCAGCCCGGACAGGGGTTTTCAGCCCCAGCATTTT.

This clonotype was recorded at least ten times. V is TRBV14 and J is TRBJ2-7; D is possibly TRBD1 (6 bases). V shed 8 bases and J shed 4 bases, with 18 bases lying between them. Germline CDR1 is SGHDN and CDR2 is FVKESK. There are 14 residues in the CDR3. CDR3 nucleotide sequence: TGTGCCAGCCGTACCGGGACAACTAAGTACGAGCAGTACTTC. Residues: CASRTGTTKYEQYF.

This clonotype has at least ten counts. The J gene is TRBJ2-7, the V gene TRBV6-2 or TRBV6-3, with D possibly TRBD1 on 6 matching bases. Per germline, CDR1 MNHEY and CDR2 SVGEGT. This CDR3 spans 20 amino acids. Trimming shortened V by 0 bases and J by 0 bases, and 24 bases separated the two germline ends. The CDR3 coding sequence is TGTGCCAGCAGTTACTCGCCCAGTCCCGGGACATTTACCAGCTCCTACGAGCAGTACTTC. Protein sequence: CASSYSPSPGTFTSSYEQYF.

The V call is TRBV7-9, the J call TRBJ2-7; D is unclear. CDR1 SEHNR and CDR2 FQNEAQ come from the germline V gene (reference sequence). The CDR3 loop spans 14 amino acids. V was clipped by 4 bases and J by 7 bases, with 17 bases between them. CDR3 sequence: CASSSPGLIGEQYF. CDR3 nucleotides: TGTGCCAGCAGCTCTCCCGGGCTAATCGGGGAGCAGTACTTC.